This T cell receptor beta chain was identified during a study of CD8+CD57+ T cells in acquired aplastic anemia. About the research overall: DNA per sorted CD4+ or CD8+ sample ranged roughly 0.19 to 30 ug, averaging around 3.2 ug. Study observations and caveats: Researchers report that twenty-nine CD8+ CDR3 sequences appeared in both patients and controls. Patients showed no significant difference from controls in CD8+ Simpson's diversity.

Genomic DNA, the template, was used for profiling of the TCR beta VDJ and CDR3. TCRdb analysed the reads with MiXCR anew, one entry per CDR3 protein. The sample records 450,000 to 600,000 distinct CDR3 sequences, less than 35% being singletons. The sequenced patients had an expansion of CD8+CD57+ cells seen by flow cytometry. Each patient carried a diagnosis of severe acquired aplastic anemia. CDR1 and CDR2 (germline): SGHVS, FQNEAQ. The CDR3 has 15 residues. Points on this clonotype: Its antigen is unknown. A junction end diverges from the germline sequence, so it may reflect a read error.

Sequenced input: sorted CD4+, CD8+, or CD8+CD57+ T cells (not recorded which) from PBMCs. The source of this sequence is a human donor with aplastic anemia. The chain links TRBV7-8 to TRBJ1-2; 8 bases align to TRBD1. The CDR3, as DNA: TGCGCCAGCAGCCATAACAGGGGGACCATCAGTGGCCACACCTTC. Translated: CASSHNRGTISGHTF.